A selection of T cell receptor beta chains follows, all from one sample in a study of CD8 T cells in ankylosing spondylitis. TCRdb reanalysed the 5' RACE reads using MiXCR and keeps one entry per CDR3 protein. The data show about 330,000 distinct CDR3 sequences, with around 7.6% seen just once and just over 14% held by the top ten. The sequencing sample was made of blood, either unsorted or a sorted T cell fraction (not recorded which). The receptor source for this set is a male donor with ankylosing spondylitis. The CDR3 runs from the conserved cysteine through the conserved F or W. The D gene is left open where the match is weak. Part of the rows lack a size; the others show once, few, many or a class for expanded clones.

clone_size,v_call,d_call,j_call,cdr3_nt,cdr3_aa
few,TRBV7-9,NA,TRBJ2-5,TGTGCCAGCAGCGATAGCGGAGAAGAGACCCAGTACTTC,CASSDSGEETQYF
few,TRBV29-1,NA,TRBJ2-1,TGCAGCGTTGATTACCTAGCCTACAATGAGCAGTTCTTC,CSVDYLAYNEQFF
NA,TRBV29-1,TRBD1,TRBJ1-2,TGCAGCGTTGAAGATTATGGGTCGGACAGGGCCTATGGCTACACCTTC,CSVEDYGSDRAYGYTF
many,TRBV4-1,TRBD1,TRBJ2-7,TGCGCCAGCAGCCTTACGGACAGGGACGGAAGGGAGCAGTACTTC,CASSLTDRDGREQYF
NA,TRBV2,NA,TRBJ2-3,TGTGCCGGAAAGGGGGATCGGGGCACAGATACGCAGTATTTT,CAGKGDRGTDTQYF
NA,TRBV20-1,TRBD2,TRBJ2-2,TGCAGTGCTAGCCCCCCCCCGACTAGCGGGAGGGTCACCGGGGAGCTGTTTTTT,CSASPPPTSGRVTGELFF
NA,TRBV20-1,TRBD1,TRBJ1-1,TGCAGTGCTAGGACAGGGACGCTGAACACTGAAGCTTTCTTT,CSARTGTLNTEAFF
many,TRBV12-3/TRBV12-4,NA,TRBJ1-5,TGTGCCAGCAGTTTCGGGATCGCGGTAGAGCCCCAGCATTTT,CASSFGIAVEPQHF
NA,TRBV23-1,NA,TRBJ2-2,TGCGCCAGCAATCCAGTGGGGGGGCGTTGTACCGGGGAGCTGTTTTTT,CASNPVGGRCTGELFF
few,TRBV30,NA,TRBJ2-7,TGTGCCTGGAGTTCAGGGTGGCCGGATCAGCAGTACTTC,CAWSSGWPDQQYF
many,TRBV5-1,NA,TRBJ2-1,TGCGCCAGCAGCTACGGGACAACCCTGTCCTACAATGAGCAGTTCTTC,CASSYGTTLSYNEQFF
many,TRBV6-1,NA,TRBJ2-1,TGTGCCAGCAGTGAAATTACTGAGCAGTTCTTC,CASSEITEQFF
few,TRBV9,TRBD2,TRBJ2-3,TGTGCCAGCAGCGACTTCGGGGGGACGCAGTATTTT,CASSDFGGTQYF
NA,TRBV7-2,TRBD1,TRBJ2-3,TGTGCCAGCAGAATAGGGGGCGGAATACACACAGATACGCAGTATTTT,CASRIGGGIHTDTQYF
many,TRBV14,NA,TRBJ2-1,TGTGCCAGCAGCCAAGCCTCGTCCTACAATGAGCAGTTCTTC,CASSQASSYNEQFF
NA,TRBV28,NA,TRBJ1-1,TGTGCCAGCAGTTTACACCGACAGGCTAGATTTGAAGCTTTCTTT,CASSLHRQARFEAFF
few,TRBV20-1,TRBD1,TRBJ2-1,TGCAGTGCCCCCGACAGGGTCGGTGAGCAGTTCTTC,CSAPDRVGEQFF
few,TRBV20-1,NA,TRBJ2-7,TGCAGTGCTAGAGATCGGTTCGGCAGGCCCTACGAGCAGTACTTC,CSARDRFGRPYEQYF
NA,TRBV18,TRBD1,TRBJ1-6,TGTGCCAGCTCAAATGACAGGGTTGGCTCACCCCTCCACTTT,CASSNDRVGSPLHF
few,TRBV7-9,NA,TRBJ2-7,TGTGCCAGCAGCTTATCCAACTACGAGCAGTACTTC,CASSLSNYEQYF
NA,TRBV5-1,TRBD2,TRBJ2-3,TGCGCCAGCAGCGTAGGGACTAGCGGAACGAGAGCAGATACGCAGTATTTT,CASSVGTSGTRADTQYF
few,TRBV20-1,NA,TRBJ1-5,TGCAGTGCTAGTGCCGCCGGTCCCGGAAAAAGTCAGCCCCAGCATTTT,CSASAAGPGKSQPQHF